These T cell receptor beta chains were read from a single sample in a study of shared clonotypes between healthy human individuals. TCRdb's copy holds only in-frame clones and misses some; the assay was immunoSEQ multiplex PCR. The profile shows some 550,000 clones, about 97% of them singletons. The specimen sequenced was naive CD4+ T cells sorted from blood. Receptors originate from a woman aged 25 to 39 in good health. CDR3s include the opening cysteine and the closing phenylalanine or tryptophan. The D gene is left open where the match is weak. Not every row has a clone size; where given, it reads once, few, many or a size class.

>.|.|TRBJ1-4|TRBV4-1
TGCGCCAGCAGCCAACAAGAGGCGGCAACTAATGAAAAACTGTTTTTT
CASSQQEAATNEKLFF
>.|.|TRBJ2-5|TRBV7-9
TGTGCCAGCAGCTTAGTTGTCTCGCTCTTGGAGACCCAGTACTTC
CASSLVVSLLETQYF
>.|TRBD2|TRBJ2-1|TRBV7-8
TGTGCCAGCAGCAAAGCACCTAGCGGAAATGAGCAGTTCTTC
CASSKAPSGNEQFF
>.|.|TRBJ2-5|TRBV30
TGTGCCTGGAGTTCAGGGATAGAGACCCAGTACTTC
CAWSSGIETQYF
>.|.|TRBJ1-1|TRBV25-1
TGTGCCAGCAGTGAATATAGAACAGGGAGGGGCACTGAAGCTTTCTTT
CASSEYRTGRGTEAFF
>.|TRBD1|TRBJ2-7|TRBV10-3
TGTGCCACTCACCCCAGTGCCAGGGGGCCCGAGCAGTACTTC
CATHPSARGPEQYF
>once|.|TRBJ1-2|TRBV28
TGTGCCAGCAGTTTTTCGGCAGCTTCTTATGGCTACACCTTC
CASSFSAASYGYTF
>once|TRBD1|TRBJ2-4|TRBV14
TGTGCCAGCAGCCAGCCGAGGACAGGGTCGGCCAAAAACATTCAGTACTTC
CASSQPRTGSAKNIQYF
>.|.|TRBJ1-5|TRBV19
TGTGCCAGTAGTATAGCAGAAAGCCCCCAGCATTTT
CASSIAESPQHF
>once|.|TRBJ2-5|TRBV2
TGTGCCAGCAGTGGACCCAGGGAGGAGACCCAGTACTTC
CASSGPREETQYF
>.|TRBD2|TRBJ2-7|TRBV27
TGTGCCAGCAGTCCGAATAGCGGGATCTTCTACGAGCAGTACTTC
CASSPNSGIFYEQYF
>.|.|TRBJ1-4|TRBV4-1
TGCGCCAGCAGCCAAGGGAGTAGCGAAAAACTGTTTTTT
CASSQGSSEKLFF
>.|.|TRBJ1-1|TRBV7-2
TGTGCCAGCAGCTTCGGGACGGACACTGAAGCTTTCTTT
CASSFGTDTEAFF
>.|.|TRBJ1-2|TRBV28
TGTGCCAGCAGTTTACGGGCTCACTATGGCTACACCTTC
CASSLRAHYGYTF
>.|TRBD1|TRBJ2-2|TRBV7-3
TGTGCCAGCAGCTCGGGACAGAGCACCGGGGAGCTGTTTTTT
CASSSGQSTGELFF
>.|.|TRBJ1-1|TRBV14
TGTGCCAGCAGCCAAGGCCTCGGCACTGAAGCTTTCTTT
CASSQGLGTEAFF
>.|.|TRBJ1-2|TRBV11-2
TGTGCCAGCAGCTTAGCAGGGACGGGTAACTATGGCTACACCTTC
CASSLAGTGNYGYTF
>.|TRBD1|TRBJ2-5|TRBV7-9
TGTGCCAGCAGCTCCAAGACAGGGGAGCTTAAAGAGACCCAGTACTTC
CASSSKTGELKETQYF
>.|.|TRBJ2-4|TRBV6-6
TGTGCCAGCAGTTACTCGGGTTTACGGGCTCTATACATTCAGTACTTC
CASSYSGLRALYIQYF
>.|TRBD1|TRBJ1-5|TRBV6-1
TGTGCCAGCAGTGGACAGGGAGGACAGCCCCAGCATTTT
CASSGQGGQPQHF
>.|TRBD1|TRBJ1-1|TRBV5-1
TGCGCCAGCAGCCACGGACAGGGGGATGATCGGACTGAAGCTTTCTTT
CASSHGQGDDRTEAFF
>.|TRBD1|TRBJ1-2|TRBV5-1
TGCGCCAGCAGCTTCCTGACAGGGGTACAGGGCTACACCTTC
CASSFLTGVQGYTF
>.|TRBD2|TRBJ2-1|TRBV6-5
TGTGCCAGCAGGAGGACTAGCGGGAGTAATGAGCAGTTCTTC
CASRRTSGSNEQFF
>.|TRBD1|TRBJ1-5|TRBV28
TGTGCCAGCAGGTTGACAGGGGACAATCAGCCCCAGCATTTT
CASRLTGDNQPQHF
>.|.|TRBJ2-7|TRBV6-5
TGTGCCAGCAGCCGAACCGAGCAGTACTTC
CASSRTEQYF
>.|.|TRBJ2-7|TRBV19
TGTGCCAGTAGTATCGGAGCTTGGCCAGGGGAGATCTACGAGCAGTACTTC
CASSIGAWPGEIYEQYF